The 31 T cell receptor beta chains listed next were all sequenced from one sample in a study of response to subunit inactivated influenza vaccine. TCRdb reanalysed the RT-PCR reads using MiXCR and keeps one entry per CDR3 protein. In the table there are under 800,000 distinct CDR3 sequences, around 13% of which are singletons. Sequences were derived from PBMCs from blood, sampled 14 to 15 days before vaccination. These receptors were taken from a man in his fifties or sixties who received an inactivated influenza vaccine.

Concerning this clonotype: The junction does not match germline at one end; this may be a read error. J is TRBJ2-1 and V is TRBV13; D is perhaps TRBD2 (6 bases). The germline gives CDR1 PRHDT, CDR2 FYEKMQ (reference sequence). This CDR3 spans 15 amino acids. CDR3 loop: CASSVGTGYFNEQFF. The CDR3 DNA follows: TGTGCCAGCAGCGTAGGGACTGGTTACTTCAATGAGCAGTTCTTC.

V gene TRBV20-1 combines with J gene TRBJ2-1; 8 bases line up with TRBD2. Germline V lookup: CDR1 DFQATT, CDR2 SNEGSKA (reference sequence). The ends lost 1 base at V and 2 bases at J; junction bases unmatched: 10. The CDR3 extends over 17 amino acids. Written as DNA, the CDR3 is TGCAGTGCTAGAGGTCTAGCGGGCTGGGGGACCTACAATGAGCAGTTCTTC. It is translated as CSARGLAGWGTYNEQFF.

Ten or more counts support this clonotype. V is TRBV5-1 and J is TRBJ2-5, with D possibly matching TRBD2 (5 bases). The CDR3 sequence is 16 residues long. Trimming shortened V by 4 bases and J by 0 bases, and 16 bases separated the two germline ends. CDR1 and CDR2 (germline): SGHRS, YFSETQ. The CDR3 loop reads CASSPPETGNQETQYF. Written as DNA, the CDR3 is TGCGCCAGCAGCCCCCCGGAGACGGGGAACCAAGAGACCCAGTACTTC.

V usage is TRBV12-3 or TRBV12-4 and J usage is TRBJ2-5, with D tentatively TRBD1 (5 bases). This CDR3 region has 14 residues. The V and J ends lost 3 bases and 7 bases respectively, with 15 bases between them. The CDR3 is CASSFQGGGPTQYF. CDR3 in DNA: TGTGCCAGCAGTTTTCAGGGTGGCGGCCCGACCCAGTACTTC.

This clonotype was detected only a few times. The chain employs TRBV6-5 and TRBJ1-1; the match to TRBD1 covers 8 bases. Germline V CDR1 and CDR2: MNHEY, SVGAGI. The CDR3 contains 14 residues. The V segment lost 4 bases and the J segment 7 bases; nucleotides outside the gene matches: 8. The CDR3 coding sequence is TGTGCCAGCAGTTCCGGACAGGGATTTATTGAAGCTTTCTTT. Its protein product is CASSSGQGFIEAFF.

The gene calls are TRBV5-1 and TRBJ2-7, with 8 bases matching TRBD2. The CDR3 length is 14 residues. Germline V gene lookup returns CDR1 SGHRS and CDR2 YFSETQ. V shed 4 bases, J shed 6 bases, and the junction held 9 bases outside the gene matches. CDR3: CASSHDKAGGEQYF. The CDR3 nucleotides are TGCGCCAGCAGCCATGACAAGGCGGGGGGCGAGCAGTACTTC.

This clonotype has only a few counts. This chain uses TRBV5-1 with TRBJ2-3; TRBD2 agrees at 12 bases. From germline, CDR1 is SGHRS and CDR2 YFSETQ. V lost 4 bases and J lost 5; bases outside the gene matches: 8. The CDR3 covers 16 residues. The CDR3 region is CASSPLTSGGIDTQYF. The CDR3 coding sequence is TGCGCCAGCAGCCCACTGACTAGCGGGGGTATAGATACGCAGTATTTT.

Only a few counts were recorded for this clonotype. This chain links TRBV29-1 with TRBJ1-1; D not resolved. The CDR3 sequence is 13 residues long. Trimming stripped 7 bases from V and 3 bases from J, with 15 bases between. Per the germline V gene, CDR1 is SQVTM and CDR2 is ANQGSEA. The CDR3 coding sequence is TGCAGCGGCTCACTCGGGAGGGACACTGAAGCTTTCTTT. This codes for CSGSLGRDTEAFF. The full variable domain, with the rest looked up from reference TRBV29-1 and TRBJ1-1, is SAVISQKPSRDICQRGTSLTIQCQVDSQVTMMFWYRQQPGQSLTLIATANQGSEATYESGFVIDKFPISRPNLTFSTLTVSNMSPEDSSIYLCSGSLGRDTEAFFGQGTRLTVV.

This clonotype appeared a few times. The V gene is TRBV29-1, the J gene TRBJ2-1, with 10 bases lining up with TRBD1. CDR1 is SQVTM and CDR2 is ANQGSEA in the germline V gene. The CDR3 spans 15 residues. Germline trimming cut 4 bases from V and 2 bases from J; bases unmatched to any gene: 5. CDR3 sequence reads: CSVALGQGTYNEQFF. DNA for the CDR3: TGCAGCGTTGCATTGGGACAGGGGACCTACAATGAGCAGTTCTTC.

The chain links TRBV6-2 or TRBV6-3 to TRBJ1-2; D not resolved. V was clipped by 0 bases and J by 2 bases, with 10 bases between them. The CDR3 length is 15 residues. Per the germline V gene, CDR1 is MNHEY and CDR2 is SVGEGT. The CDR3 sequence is CASSYSRRTNYGYTF. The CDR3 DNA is TGTGCCAGCAGTTACTCGAGACGGACCAACTATGGCTACACCTTC.

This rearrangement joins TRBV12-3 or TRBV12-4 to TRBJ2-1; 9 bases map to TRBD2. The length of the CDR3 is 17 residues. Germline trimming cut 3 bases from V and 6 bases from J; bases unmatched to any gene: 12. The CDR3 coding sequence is TGTGCCAGCAGTTTTAACCCTAGCGGGGCTAATGGCAATGAGCAGTTCTTC. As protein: CASSFNPSGANGNEQFF.

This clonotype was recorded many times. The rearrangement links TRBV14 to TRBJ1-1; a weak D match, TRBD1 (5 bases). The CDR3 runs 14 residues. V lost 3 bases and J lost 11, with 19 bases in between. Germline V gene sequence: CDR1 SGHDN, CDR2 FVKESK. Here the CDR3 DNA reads TGTGCCAGCAGCCATCCCACCTCGGGGGGGAATGCTTTCTTT. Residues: CASSHPTSGGNAFF.

CDR3 sequence (DNA): TGTGCCAGCAGTCCGATTAACAGGACTCGGAACACTGAAGCTTTCTTT. Its protein is CASSPINRTRNTEAFF. This sequence joins TRBV12-3 or TRBV12-4 and TRBJ1-1; D is possibly TRBD1 (5 bases). V was clipped by 5 bases and J by 1 base, with 17 bases between them. This CDR3 is 16 amino acids long.

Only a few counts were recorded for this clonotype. The CDR3 DNA sequence: TGCAGTGCTGACCGGGACAGGGGTATCGAGCAGTACTTC. Translating it yields CSADRDRGIEQYF. The chain employs TRBV20-1 and TRBJ2-7; 10 bases line up with TRBD1. V dropped 5 bases and J dropped 6; count of bases not matched to a gene: 7. From germline, CDR1 is DFQATT and CDR2 SNEGSKA (reference sequence). The CDR3 length is 13 residues.

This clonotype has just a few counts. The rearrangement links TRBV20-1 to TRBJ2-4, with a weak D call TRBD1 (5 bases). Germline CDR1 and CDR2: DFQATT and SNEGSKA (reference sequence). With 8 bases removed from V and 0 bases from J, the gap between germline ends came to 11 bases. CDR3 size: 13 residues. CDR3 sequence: CSQPGLAKNIQYF. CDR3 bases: TGCAGTCAACCAGGGCTAGCCAAAAACATTCAGTACTTC.

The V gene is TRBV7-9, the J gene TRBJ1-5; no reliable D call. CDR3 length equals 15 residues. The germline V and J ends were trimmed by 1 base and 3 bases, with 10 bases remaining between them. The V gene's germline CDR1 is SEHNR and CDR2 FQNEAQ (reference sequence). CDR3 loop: CASSLDGLTNQPQHF. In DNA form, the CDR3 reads TGTGCCAGCAGCTTAGACGGGCTTACCAATCAGCCCCAGCATTTT.

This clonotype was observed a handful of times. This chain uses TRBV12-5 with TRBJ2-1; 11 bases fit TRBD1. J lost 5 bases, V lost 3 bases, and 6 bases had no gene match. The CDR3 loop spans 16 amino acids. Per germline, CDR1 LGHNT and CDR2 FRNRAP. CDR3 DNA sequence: TGTGCTAGTGGTTTTCATGGGACAGGGGGGCACAATGAGCAGTTCTTC. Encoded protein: CASGFHGTGGHNEQFF.

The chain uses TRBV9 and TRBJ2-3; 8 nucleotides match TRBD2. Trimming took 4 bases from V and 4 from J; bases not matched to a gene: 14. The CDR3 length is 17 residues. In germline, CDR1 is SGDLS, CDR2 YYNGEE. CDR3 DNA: TGTGCCAGCAGCCAGGATGTGGGCGGGAGGTGGTCAGATACGCAGTATTTT. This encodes CASSQDVGGRWSDTQYF.

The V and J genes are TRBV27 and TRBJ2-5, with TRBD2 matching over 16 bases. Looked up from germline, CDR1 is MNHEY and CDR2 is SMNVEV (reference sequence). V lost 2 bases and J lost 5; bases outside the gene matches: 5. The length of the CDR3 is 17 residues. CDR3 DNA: TGTGCCAGCAGTTTACGGGGACTAGCGGGGGGGCGGGAGACCCAGTACTTC. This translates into CASSLRGLAGGRETQYF.

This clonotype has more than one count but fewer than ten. The CDR3 sequence: CSARASGPSWVDEQFF. CDR3 in DNA: TGCAGTGCTAGAGCTTCCGGTCCTAGCTGGGTCGATGAGCAGTTCTTC. This chain uses TRBV20-1 with TRBJ2-1; D perhaps matches TRBD2 (5 bases). With 1 base removed from V and 8 bases from J, the gap between germline ends came to 21 bases. Germline loops: CDR1 DFQATT, CDR2 SNEGSKA (reference sequence). This CDR3 spans 16 amino acids.

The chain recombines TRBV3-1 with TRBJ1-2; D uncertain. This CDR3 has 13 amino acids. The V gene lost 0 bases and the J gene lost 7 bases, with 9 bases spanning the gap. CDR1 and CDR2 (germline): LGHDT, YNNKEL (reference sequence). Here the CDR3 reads CASSQEGGGGYTF. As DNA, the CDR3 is TGTGCCAGCAGCCAAGAAGGAGGAGGTGGCTACACCTTC.

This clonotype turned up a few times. For the CDR3, the DNA is TGTGCCAGCAGGGTAGCGGGGGGCCTCAATGAGCAGTTCTTC. As protein: CASRVAGGLNEQFF. The V call is TRBV6-1, the J call TRBJ2-1; 10 bases fit TRBD2. This CDR3 is built from 14 residues. Germline trimming cut 6 bases from V and 6 bases from J; bases unmatched to any gene: 5. Germline lookup yields CDR1 MNHNS and CDR2 SASEGT.

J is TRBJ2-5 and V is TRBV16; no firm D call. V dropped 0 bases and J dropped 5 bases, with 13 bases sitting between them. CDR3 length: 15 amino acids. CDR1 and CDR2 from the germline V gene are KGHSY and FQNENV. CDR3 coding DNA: TGTGCCAGCAGCCAATCAGTCGTCCCCCAGGAGACCCAGTACTTC. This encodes CASSQSVVPQETQYF.

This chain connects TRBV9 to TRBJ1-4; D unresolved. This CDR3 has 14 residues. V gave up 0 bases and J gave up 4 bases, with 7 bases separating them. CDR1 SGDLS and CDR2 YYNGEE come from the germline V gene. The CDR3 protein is CASSVDSYNEKLFF. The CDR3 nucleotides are TGTGCCAGCAGCGTAGACAGCTATAATGAAAAACTGTTTTTT.

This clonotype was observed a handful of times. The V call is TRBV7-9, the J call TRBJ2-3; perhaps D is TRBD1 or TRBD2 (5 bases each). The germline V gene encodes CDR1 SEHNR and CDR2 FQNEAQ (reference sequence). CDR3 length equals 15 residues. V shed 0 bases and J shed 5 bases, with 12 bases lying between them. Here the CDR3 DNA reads TGTGCCAGCAGCTTAGCTGGGGCCGGGATAGATACGCAGTATTTT. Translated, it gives CASSLAGAGIDTQYF.

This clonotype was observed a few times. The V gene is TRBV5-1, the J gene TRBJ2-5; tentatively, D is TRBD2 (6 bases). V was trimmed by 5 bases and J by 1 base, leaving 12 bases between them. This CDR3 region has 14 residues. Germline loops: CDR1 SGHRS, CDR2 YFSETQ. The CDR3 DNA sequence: TGCGCCAGCAGACGGGAGCCCTTCCAAGAGACCCAGTACTTC. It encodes CASRREPFQETQYF.

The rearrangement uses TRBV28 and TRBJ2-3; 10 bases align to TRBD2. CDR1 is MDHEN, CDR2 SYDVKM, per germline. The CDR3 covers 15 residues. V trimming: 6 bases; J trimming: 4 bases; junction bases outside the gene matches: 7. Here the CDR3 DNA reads TGTGCCAGCAGACAGGGACTAGCGTCCGCAGATACGCAGTATTTT. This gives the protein CASRQGLASADTQYF.

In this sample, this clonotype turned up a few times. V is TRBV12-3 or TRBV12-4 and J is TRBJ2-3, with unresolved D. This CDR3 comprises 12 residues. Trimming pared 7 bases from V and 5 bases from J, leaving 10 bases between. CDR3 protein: CASKTPLDTQYF. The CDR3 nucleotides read TGTGCCAGCAAAACCCCCCTAGATACGCAGTATTTT.

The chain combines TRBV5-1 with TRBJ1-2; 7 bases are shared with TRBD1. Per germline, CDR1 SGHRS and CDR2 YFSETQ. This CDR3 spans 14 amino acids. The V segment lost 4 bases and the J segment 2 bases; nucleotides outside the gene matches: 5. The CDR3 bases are TGCGCCAGCAGCGCAAGGGGACAGAACTATGGCTACACCTTC. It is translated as CASSARGQNYGYTF.

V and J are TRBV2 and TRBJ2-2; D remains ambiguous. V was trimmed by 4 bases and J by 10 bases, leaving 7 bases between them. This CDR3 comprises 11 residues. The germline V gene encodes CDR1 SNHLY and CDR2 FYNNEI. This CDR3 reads CASSAGEELFF. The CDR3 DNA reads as TGTGCCAGCAGTGCCGGCGAGGAGCTGTTTTTT.

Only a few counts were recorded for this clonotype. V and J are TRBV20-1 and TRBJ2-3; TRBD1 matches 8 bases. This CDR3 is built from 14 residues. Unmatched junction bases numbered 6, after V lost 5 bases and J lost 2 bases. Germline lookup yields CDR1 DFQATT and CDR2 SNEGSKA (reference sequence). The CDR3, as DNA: TGCAGTGCTCCGCAGGGGGCTTCCACAGATACGCAGTATTTT. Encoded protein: CSAPQGASTDTQYF.